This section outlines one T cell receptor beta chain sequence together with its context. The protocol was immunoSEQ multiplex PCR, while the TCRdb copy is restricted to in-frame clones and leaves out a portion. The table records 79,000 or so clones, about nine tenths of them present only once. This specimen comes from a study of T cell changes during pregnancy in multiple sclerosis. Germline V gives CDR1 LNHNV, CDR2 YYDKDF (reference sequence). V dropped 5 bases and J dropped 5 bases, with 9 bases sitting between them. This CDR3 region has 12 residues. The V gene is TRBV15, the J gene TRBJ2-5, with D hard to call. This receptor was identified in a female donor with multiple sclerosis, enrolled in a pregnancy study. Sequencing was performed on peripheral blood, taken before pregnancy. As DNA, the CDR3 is TGTGCCACCAGCGGGCGATGGGAGACCCAGTACTTC. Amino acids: CATSGRWETQYF.